This is a list of T cell receptor beta chains from one sample in a study of molecular identifiers for immune sequencing clone quantification. MiXCR, applied by TCRdb to the PCR reads, yields one record per CDR3 protein. Of about 510,000 distinct CDR3 sequences listed, around 23% were seen once; the top ten hold 0.7% to 0.9%. Material: naive CD8+ T cells from blood, with Jurkat cell RNA spiked in. The receptors stem from a human donor in good health. Some libraries in this study had Jurkat cell RNA spiked in. The CDR3 runs from the conserved cysteine through the conserved F or W. D genes are given only for firm matches. Size is omitted from some rows. Given values are once, few, many or a class for expanded clones.

>TRBD1|TRBV28|-|14|TRBJ1-5
TGTGCCAGCAGTTTCAGGGGGCGTGGTCAGCCCCAGCATTTT
CASSFRGRGQPQHF
>-|TRBV5-4|-|16|TRBJ1-3
TGTGCCAGCAGCAACGGGGAAGGGCTCTCTGGAAACACCATATATTTT
CASSNGEGLSGNTIYF
>-|TRBV29-1|many|13|TRBJ1-1
TGCAGCGTTGACGACGGCGGGAACGCTGAAGCTTTCTTT
CSVDDGGNAEAFF
>-|TRBV14|many|15|TRBJ1-1
TGTGCCAGCAGCCAAGTTGCAGGAGTGAACACTGAAGCTTTCTTT
CASSQVAGVNTEAFF
>-|TRBV30|few|13|TRBJ2-1
TGTGCCTGGAGTTCCCGGGCGTACAATGAGCAGTTCTTC
CAWSSRAYNEQFF
>TRBD2|TRBV29-1|-|19|TRBJ2-7
TGCAGCGTTGAGTTCTGGGACGGACGGACTAGCGGTCCTAACTACGAGCAGTACTTC
CSVEFWDGRTSGPNYEQYF
>-|TRBV5-6|few|13|TRBJ2-7
TGTGCCAGCAGCGCGACAGATTACTACGAGCAGTACTTC
CASSATDYYEQYF
>-|TRBV3-2|-|16|TRBJ1-1
TGTGCCAGCAGCCAAGATTGGCTGGGCCAGGACACTGAAGCTTTCTTT
CASSQDWLGQDTEAFF
>-|TRBV7-9|-|14|TRBJ2-5
TGTGCCAGCAGCTTAGTTCAGCACCAAGAGACCCAGTACTTC
CASSLVQHQETQYF
>-|TRBV19|few|14|TRBJ2-7
TGTGCCAGTAGTTTGGGATTTCGAGGTAACGAGCAGTACTTC
CASSLGFRGNEQYF
>-|TRBV12-3/TRBV12-4|once|12|TRBJ1-1
TGTGTCAGCATAAAATGGGACACTGAAGCTTTCTTT
CVSIKWDTEAFF
>-|TRBV7-9|few|14|TRBJ1-1
TGTGCCAGCAGCCCGGGACAAATGGAAACTGAAGCTTTCTTT
CASSPGQMETEAFF
>-|TRBV28|-|14|TRBJ1-5
TGTGCCAGCAGTTTTACAGAAGTCAATCAGCCCCAGCATTTT
CASSFTEVNQPQHF
>-|TRBV7-9|-|11|TRBJ2-1
TGTGCCAGCAGCGGAATGACAGAGCAGTTCTTC
CASSGMTEQFF
>-|TRBV27|-|14|TRBJ2-7
TGTGCCAGCAGAACCCAGGGGGGCTCCTACGAGCAGTACTTC
CASRTQGGSYEQYF
>TRBD2|TRBV19|-|16|TRBJ2-1
TGTGCCAGTGCCAGCGGGGCCCGAAGCTCCTACAATGAGCAGTTCTTC
CASASGARSSYNEQFF
>-|TRBV20-1|-|14|TRBJ2-2
TGCAGTGCTAGTGGACACACACGAGCCGGGGAGCTGTTTTTT
CSASGHTRAGELFF
>TRBD1|TRBV19|-|19|TRBJ1-5
TGTGCCAGTAGTATCGATCTGGACAGGGACTTTGGGAGCAATCAGCCCCAGCATTTT
CASSIDLDRDFGSNQPQHF
>TRBD2|TRBV5-1|-|17|TRBJ2-1
TGCGCCAGCAGTAGGACTAGCGGGGGGCCCAAGTACAATGAGCAGTTCTTC
CASSRTSGGPKYNEQFF
>TRBD1|TRBV29-1|-|16|TRBJ2-2
TGCAGCGCTGGGGACAGAACCAGCGCGAACACCGGGGAGCTGTTTTTT
CSAGDRTSANTGELFF
>-|TRBV7-8|many|18|TRBJ1-6
TGTGCCAGCAGCTCATCCGGGCCCCTAAGCTCCTATAATTCACCCCTCCACTTT
CASSSSGPLSSYNSPLHF
>TRBD1|TRBV2|-|18|TRBJ1-5
TGTGCCAGCAGTGCCCGGGACAGCCTTATACCGAGCAATCAGCCCCAGCATTTT
CASSARDSLIPSNQPQHF
>-|TRBV24-1|-|17|TRBJ2-3
TGTGCCACCAGGAGGGGGGGGCAGGAGAGCTACACAGATACGCAGTATTTT
CATRRGGQESYTDTQYF
>-|TRBV10-2|-|13|TRBJ2-3
TGCGCCAGCAGTGCCTGGGAGACAGATACGCAGTATTTT
CASSAWETDTQYF
>-|TRBV11-2|-|14|TRBJ1-5
TGTGCCAGCAGCCCATCAGGGCTCGATCAGCCCCAGCATTTT
CASSPSGLDQPQHF
>-|TRBV4-1|many|14|TRBJ2-1
TGCGCCAGCAGCCCCCGGCGAGACTACAATGAGCAGTTCTTC
CASSPRRDYNEQFF
>-|TRBV20-1|many|14|TRBJ2-3
TGCAGTGCTAGCATTTTAACTGGCACAGATACGCAGTATTTT
CSASILTGTDTQYF
>TRBD1|TRBV10-3|-|14|TRBJ2-1
TGTGCCATCAGCGTGGACGGGACAGCCAATGAGCAGTTCTTC
CAISVDGTANEQFF
>-|TRBV4-1|many|14|TRBJ2-3
TGCGCCAGCAGCCAAGGTCCAGGGGCAGATACGCAGTATTTT
CASSQGPGADTQYF
>-|TRBV27|many|15|TRBJ2-1
TGTGCCACCCTCCCTCCCGACAGGTTCTACAATGAGCAGTTCTTC
CATLPPDRFYNEQFF
>-|TRBV29-1|-|16|TRBJ1-1
TGCAGCGTTGAAGATCCCGCAGGTGGGTTACGGACTGAAGCTTTCTTT
CSVEDPAGGLRTEAFF
>-|TRBV27|few|13|TRBJ2-1
TGTGCCAGCAGTTTACAGGTCACTACCGAGCAGTTCTTC
CASSLQVTTEQFF
>-|TRBV6-1|-|12|TRBJ2-7
TGTGCCAGCAGTGATCATGGCAGACAACTTGGATTC
CASSDHGRQLGF
>TRBD1|TRBV13|-|11|TRBJ1-1
TGTGCCAGCAGCGCAACAGGGGTAGCTTTCTTT
CASSATGVAFF
>-|TRBV4-3|many|13|TRBJ2-7
TGCGCCAGCAGCAGGGGACTGACCTACGAGCAGTACTTC
CASSRGLTYEQYF
>TRBD1|TRBV6-5|-|17|TRBJ1-1
TGTGCCAGCAGTTACTCGAAAAGGACAGGGGATTGGACTGAAGCTTTCTTT
CASSYSKRTGDWTEAFF
>-|TRBV30|-|11|TRBJ1-1
TGTGCCTGGGGGGGTAACACTGAAGCTTTCTTT
CAWGGNTEAFF
>-|TRBV4-3|few|15|TRBJ2-7
TGCGCCAGCAGCCAAGCGGCCCGAAGCTCCTACGAGCAGTACTTC
CASSQAARSSYEQYF
>-|TRBV20-1|few|13|TRBJ1-5
TGCAGTGCTAGAGATGGGTTTGGTCAGCCCCAGCATTTT
CSARDGFGQPQHF
>TRBD2|TRBV11-2|-|18|TRBJ2-6
TGTGCCAGCAGCCGGGGGGTATCACAAAGATCCGGGGCCAACGTCCTGACTTTC
CASSRGVSQRSGANVLTF
>TRBD2|TRBV7-3|many|15|TRBJ2-3
TGTGCCAGCAGCTACGGGACTAGCGGCACAGATACGCAGTATTTT
CASSYGTSGTDTQYF
>-|TRBV27|many|14|TRBJ2-3
TGTGCCAGCAGCCGGGATGATATCACAGATACGCAGTATTTT
CASSRDDITDTQYF
>-|TRBV9|many|14|TRBJ2-1
TGTGCCAGCAGCGTGGACTACCACAACAATGAGCAGTTCTTC
CASSVDYHNNEQFF
>TRBD1|TRBV12-3/TRBV12-4|few|14|TRBJ2-5
TGTGCCAGCAGTTCCTACAGGGGGCAAGAGACCCAGTACTTC
CASSSYRGQETQYF
>-|TRBV27|-|14|TRBJ2-7
TGTGCCAGCAGTTTATCCGCAGCCTCCTACGAGCGGTACTTC
CASSLSAASYERYF
>-|TRBV11-2|few|12|TRBJ2-5
TGTGCCAGCAGCTTAGTGAAGGAGACCCAGTACTTC
CASSLVKETQYF
>-|TRBV28|-|16|TRBJ1-6
TGTGCCAGCAGTCCCGACCACCCCGCGGGTAATTCACCCCTCCACTTT
CASSPDHPAGNSPLHF
>-|TRBV4-3|-|14|TRBJ1-3
TGCGCCAGCAGCGAGGGTGCCTCTGGAAACACCATATATTTT
CASSEGASGNTIYF
>-|TRBV6-5|-|11|TRBJ1-1
TGTGCCAGCAGTTACAACGGGGAAGCTTTCTTT
CASSYNGEAFF
>-|TRBV6-2/TRBV6-3|-|12|TRBJ1-2
TGTGCCAGCAGTTATGCCGGCTGTGGCTACACCTTC
CASSYAGCGYTF
>-|TRBV30|-|12|TRBJ2-7
TGTGCCTGGAAACCCCGCTACTACGAGCAGTACTTC
CAWKPRYYEQYF
>-|TRBV27|-|14|TRBJ1-6
TGTGCCAGCAGTTTGGGCAGGGTGAATTCACCCCTCCACTTT
CASSLGRVNSPLHF
>-|TRBV25-1|few|11|TRBJ1-1
TGTGCCAGCAGTGACCAAATCGAAGCTTTCTTT
CASSDQIEAFF